This TCR beta chain comes out of a study of shared clonotypes between healthy human individuals. Overall study findings and caveats: Sampling included only blood; tissue repertoires likely differ.

Generated by immunoSEQ multiplex PCR, the TCRdb table keeps only in-frame clones and is missing some. Among some 1 million clones listed, under 80% were seen once. Worth noting for this clone: The antigen is not known.

The germline CDR1 and CDR2 sequences are MNHEY and SMNVEV (reference sequence). V trimming: 6 bases; J trimming: 11 bases; junction bases outside the gene matches: 8. This CDR3 is 12 amino acids long. What was sequenced was memory CD4+ T cells sorted from blood. Subset: CD45RA-negative fraction. The chain recombines TRBV27 with TRBJ2-3; 7 nucleotides match TRBD2. This receptor was taken from a man between 18 and 29 years old in good health. CDR3 sequence (DNA): TGTGCCAGCAGCGCCGTTGCGGGAGAGCAGTATTTT. Amino acids: CASSAVAGEQYF.